Listed below are T cell receptor beta chains from one sample, sequenced in a study of blood T cell repertoires in COVID-19. Clones were read by immunoSEQ multiplex PCR, and TCRdb kept only the in-frame ones, dropping some. The sample carries roughly 230,000 clones, about 80% recorded once. Sequencing used peripheral blood. The receptors come from a woman between 50 and 59 years old with acute or convalescent COVID-19. Each CDR3 is given with its conserved first and last residue. D genes are given only for firm matches. The size entry is marked missing in some rows and otherwise reads once, few, many or a size class.

v_gene	d_gene	j_gene	abundance	CDR3aa	CDR3nt
TRBV9	TRBD2	TRBJ2-2	-	CASSVGDYNTGELFF	TGTGCCAGCAGCGTAGGGGACTATAACACCGGGGAGCTGTTTTTT
TRBV6-1	-	TRBJ1-2	-	CASSDRVYGYTF	TGTGCCAGCAGTGACAGGGTCTATGGCTACACCTTC
TRBV7-6	TRBD1	TRBJ2-5	once	CASSLKGALRETQYF	TGTGCCAGCAGCTTAAAGGGGGCGCTAAGGGAGACCCAGTACTTC
TRBV18	-	TRBJ1-1	-	CASSPGLEQNTEAFF	TGTGCCAGCTCACCTGGCCTTGAACAGAACACTGAAGCTTTCTTT
TRBV6-5	TRBD2	TRBJ2-1	-	CASRHSGGANNEQFF	TGTGCCAGCAGACACAGCGGGGGGGCAAACAATGAGCAGTTCTTC
TRBV7-3	-	TRBJ2-1	-	CASSSPLNNEQFF	TGTGCCAGCAGCTCCCCACTGAACAATGAGCAGTTCTTC
TRBV6-5	TRBD1	TRBJ1-4	-	CASSYLGTGEKLFF	TGTGCCAGCAGTTATCTGGGGACAGGAGAAAAACTGTTTTTT
TRBV7-9	-	TRBJ1-5	medium-sized	CASSRESGQPQHF	TGTGCCAGCAGCAGGGAATCCGGGCAGCCCCAGCATTTT
TRBV27	-	TRBJ2-7	once	CASSLYPGVSYEQYF	TGTGCCAGCAGTTTATATCCGGGGGTATCCTACGAGCAGTACTTC
TRBV29-1	TRBD2	TRBJ2-2	-	CSGGQGTSGGTGELFF	TGCAGCGGCGGTCAAGGGACTAGCGGGGGGACCGGGGAGCTGTTTTTT
TRBV2	-	TRBJ2-1	-	CASSAERNEQFF	TGTGCCAGCAGCGCCGAGCGCAATGAGCAGTTCTTC
TRBV18	-	TRBJ2-7	-	CASSPTVYEQYF	TGTGCCAGCTCACCTACAGTATACGAGCAGTACTTC
TRBV6-1	TRBD2	TRBJ2-5	-	CASSEVLAGPQETQYF	TGTGCCAGCAGTGAAGTCCTAGCGGGCCCGCAAGAGACCCAGTACTTC
TRBV5-8	TRBD1	TRBJ1-5	-	CASSSWTGIGNNQPQHF	TGTGCCAGCAGCTCTTGGACAGGGATTGGTAACAATCAGCCCCAGCATTTT
TRBV30	TRBD1	TRBJ1-1	-	CAWSVGDRNTEAFF	TGTGCCTGGAGTGTAGGGGACAGGAACACTGAAGCTTTCTTT
TRBV2	-	TRBJ1-2	-	CASSATGNYGYTF	TGTGCCAGCAGTGCGACGGGGAACTATGGCTACACCTTC
TRBV3-1/TRBV3-2	-	TRBJ2-7	-	CASSQDPAVSYEQYF	TGTGCCAGCAGCCAAGATCCTGCGGTTTCCTACGAGCAGTACTTC
TRBV7-2	TRBD1	TRBJ2-1	-	CASSLIRDRGIEQFF	TGTGCCAGCAGCTTAATACGGGACAGGGGGATTGAGCAGTTCTTC
TRBV6-5	TRBD1	TRBJ1-3	-	CATDREAGNTIYF	TGTGCCACCGACAGGGAGGCGGGAAACACCATATATTTT
TRBV6-5	TRBD2	TRBJ2-7	-	CASSTSGTSLEQYF	TGTGCCAGCAGTACCAGCGGGACTTCTCTCGAGCAGTACTTC
TRBV4-3	-	TRBJ1-1	once	CASSQAADSMNTEAFF	TGCGCCAGCAGCCAAGCGGCGGATTCCATGAACACTGAAGCTTTCTTT
TRBV27	TRBD1	TRBJ1-2	once	CASSLSPGGNYGYTF	TGTGCCAGCAGTTTATCTCCAGGGGGAAACTATGGCTACACCTTC
TRBV7-9	TRBD1	TRBJ1-2	-	CASSSSILRDRGGGYTF	TGTGCCAGCAGCTCTTCGATACTCCGGGACAGGGGAGGTGGCTACACCTTC
TRBV28	-	TRBJ1-5	few	CASNTAGIYSNQPQHF	TGTGCCAGCAACACCGCGGGGATTTATAGCAATCAGCCCCAGCATTTT
TRBV2	-	TRBJ2-2	-	CASRAMTWNTGELFF	TGTGCCAGCAGGGCAATGACTTGGAACACCGGGGAGCTGTTTTTT
TRBV3-1/TRBV3-2	TRBD2	TRBJ2-1	-	CASSQDLLAYNEQFF	TGTGCCAGCAGCCAAGATCTACTAGCGTACAATGAGCAGTTCTTC
TRBV6-2/TRBV6-3	TRBD1	TRBJ1-5	-	CASSSQTGDGRQPQHF	TGTGCCAGCAGTTCCCAGACAGGGGACGGGCGGCAGCCCCAGCATTTT
TRBV5-5	-	TRBJ2-3	few	CASSSTTDTQYF	TGTGCCAGCAGCTCCACAACCGATACGCAGTATTTT
TRBV6-5	-	TRBJ2-1	-	CASSPRGVQNEQFF	TGTGCCAGCAGTCCCAGGGGGGTACAGAATGAGCAGTTCTTC
TRBV5-1	TRBD2	TRBJ2-3	once	CASSLAGGRNTDTQYF	TGCGCCAGCAGCTTGGCTGGCGGGAGAAACACAGATACGCAGTATTTT
TRBV7-2	-	TRBJ2-1	-	CASRKQGATGNEQFF	TGTGCCAGCAGAAAACAGGGAGCTACGGGAAATGAGCAGTTCTTC
TRBV4-1	TRBD1	TRBJ1-5	few	CASRGETGKNQPQHF	TGCGCCAGCAGGGGGGAGACAGGGAAGAATCAGCCCCAGCATTTT
TRBV9	-	TRBJ1-2	-	CASSAGFKLTF	TGTGCCAGCAGCGCAGGATTTAAACTCACCTTC
TRBV7-2	-	TRBJ2-7	-	CASSFRGTSYEQYF	TGTGCCAGCAGCTTTCGGGGGACGAGCTACGAGCAGTACTTC
TRBV30	TRBD1	TRBJ1-1	-	CACGQGAEAFF	TGTGCCTGCGGACAGGGCGCTGAAGCTTTCTTT
TRBV6-2/TRBV6-3	TRBD2	TRBJ2-7	-	CASSYGRELTYEQYF	TGTGCCAGCAGTTACGGGCGGGAGCTAACCTACGAGCAGTACTTC
TRBV4-2	TRBD2	TRBJ2-1	-	CASSQDSGTRAYEQFF	TGTGCCAGCAGCCAAGATTCCGGGACTAGGGCGTATGAGCAGTTCTTC
TRBV7-2	-	TRBJ1-1	-	CASSLAGSGAFF	TGTGCCAGCAGCCTGGCTGGGAGCGGAGCTTTCTTT
TRBV4-1	-	TRBJ2-3	-	CASSPGLGFTDTQYF	TGCGCCAGCAGCCCGGGACTGGGATTCACAGATACGCAGTATTTT
TRBV6-7	-	TRBJ1-1	-	CASRSTEAFF	TGTGCCAGCAGGAGCACTGAAGCTTTCTTT
TRBV2	TRBD2	TRBJ2-4	few	CASSGRTSGSRLYF	TGTGCCAGCAGTGGGAGGACTAGCGGGAGTCGGCTCTACTTC
TRBV11-2	TRBD1	TRBJ2-3	-	CASSLRTGATDTQYF	TGTGCCAGCAGCTTAAGGACAGGGGCCACAGATACGCAGTATTTT
TRBV4-1	TRBD1	TRBJ2-7	-	CASSIRAGTGGFFEQYF	TGCGCCAGCAGCATCCGTGCCGGGACAGGGGGATTTTTCGAGCAGTACTTC
TRBV24-1	TRBD1	TRBJ1-2	-	CATSDLDRAYGYTF	TGTGCCACCAGTGACCTTGACAGGGCCTATGGCTACACCTTC
TRBV5-1	-	TRBJ2-2	-	CASRGGTGELFF	TGCGCCAGCAGGGGGGGAACCGGGGAGCTGTTTTTT
TRBV7-5	-	TRBJ2-7	many	CVRSKRGSYEQYF	TGTGTCAGAAGCAAAAGGGGGTCCTACGAGCAGTACTTC
TRBV9	-	TRBJ1-3	-	CASTRGSLGNTIYF	TGTGCCAGCACAAGGGGATCCCTCGGAAACACCATATATTTT
TRBV19	TRBD1	TRBJ1-1	-	CASSILGQGNTEAFF	TGTGCCAGTAGTATTCTGGGACAGGGGAACACTGAAGCTTTCTTT
TRBV2	-	TRBJ2-1	-	CASSGQGSYNEQFF	TGTGCCAGCAGTGGTCAGGGAAGCTACAATGAGCAGTTCTTC
TRBV19	-	TRBJ1-1	-	CASSIRSGVTEAFF	TGTGCCAGTAGTATACGGTCGGGGGTCACTGAAGCTTTCTTT
TRBV5-1	-	TRBJ2-5	-	CASSLMGGNSETQYF	TGCGCCAGCAGCTTGATGGGCGGGAATTCTGAGACCCAGTACTTC
TRBV27	TRBD2	TRBJ2-3	-	CASSPRTRLTDTQYF	TGTGCCAGCAGTCCCCGGACTAGACTCACAGATACGCAGTATTTT
TRBV6-1	TRBD1	TRBJ1-2	-	CASSEAPGQPYGYTF	TGTGCCAGCAGTGAAGCCCCGGGACAGCCCTATGGCTACACCTTC
TRBV6-1	-	TRBJ2-7	-	CASSETYDSYEQYF	TGTGCCAGCAGTGAAACTTACGACTCCTACGAGCAGTACTTC
TRBV2	-	TRBJ1-6	-	CASSESPAINSPLHF	TGTGCCAGCAGTGAAAGCCCCGCAATTAATTCACCCCTCCACTTT
TRBV12-2	-	TRBJ2-2	-	CASRLVGTSGAPNTGELFF	TGTGCAAGTCGCTTAGTTGGGACTAGCGGGGCTCCGAACACCGGGGAGCTGTTTTTT